Below are 17 T cell receptor beta chains sequenced from a single sample in a study of blood T cell repertoires in COVID-19. The assay was immunoSEQ multiplex PCR, and TCRdb's table has in-frame clones only and misses some. The sample has about 29,000 clones, over 70% seen once. Sample: peripheral blood. The receptor set was obtained from a woman between 70 and 85 years old with active or convalescent COVID-19.

This clone is medium-sized. The chain employs TRBV11-2 and TRBJ1-4, with 9 bases aligning to TRBD1. Trimming took 4 bases from V and 8 from J; bases not matched to a gene: 5. Germline assignment: CDR1 SGHAT and CDR2 FQNNGV. The CDR3 is 14 residues long. The CDR3 sequence is CASSSTGGEEKLFF. CDR3 nucleotides: TGTGCCAGCAGCTCGACAGGGGGAGAAGAAAAACTGTTTTTT. Based on the CDR3 plus reference TRBV11-2 and TRBJ1-4, the full variable domain is EAGVAQSPRYKIIEKRQSVAFWCNPISGHATLYWYQQILGQGPKLLIQFQNNGVVDDSQLPKDRFSAERLKGVDSTLKIQPAKLEDSAVYLCASSSTGGEEKLFFGSGTQLSVL.

The J gene is TRBJ1-1, the V gene TRBV30, with D possibly being TRBD1 (6 bases). Trimming removed 2 bases at V and 1 base at J, with 14 bases between. Germline V lookup: CDR1 GTSNPN, CDR2 SVGIG (reference sequence). This CDR3 is built from 15 residues. The CDR3 loop reads CAWSPRRGQNTEAFF. In nucleotides, the CDR3 is TGTGCCTGGAGTCCCCGTCGGGGACAGAACACTGAAGCTTTCTTT.

The CDR3 region has the DNA TGTGCCAGCAGACCCGACAGGGGCCGAGCCACCTACGAGCAGTACTTC. Protein sequence: CASRPDRGRATYEQYF. The chain uses TRBV7-2 and TRBJ2-7; 8 nucleotides line up with TRBD1. The V gene's germline CDR1 is SGHTA and CDR2 FQGNSA. CDR3 size: 16 residues. J lost 2 bases, V lost 6 bases, and 12 bases had no gene match.

CDR3 in DNA: TGCGCCAGCAGCCCAGATGGGTTCAGGGGTAGGGAAAAACTGTTTTTT. It encodes CASSPDGFRGREKLFF. V is TRBV4-3 and J is TRBJ1-4; tentatively, D is TRBD1 (6 bases). V lost 4 bases and J 8 bases, leaving 20 bases between the germline ends. CDR1 is LGHNA, CDR2 YSLEER, per germline. The CDR3 is 16 residues long.

The gene calls are TRBV15 and TRBJ2-3; D perhaps matches TRBD1 (6 bases). V lost 5 bases, J lost 6 bases, and 15 bases lay in between. CDR1 is LNHNV, CDR2 YYDKDF, per germline (reference sequence). The CDR3 is 14 residues long. In nucleotides, the CDR3 is TGTGCCACCAGCGCACAACAGGGTTTGGATACGCAGTATTTT. Translating it yields CATSAQQGLDTQYF. The complete variable domain, with remaining parts taken from reference TRBV15 and TRBJ2-3, reads DAMVIQNPRYQVTQFGKPVTLSCSQTLNHNVMYWYQQKSSQAPKLLFHYYDKDFNNEADTPDNFQSRRPNTSFCFLDIRSPGLGDTAMYLCATSAQQGLDTQYFGPGTRLTVL.

The chain links TRBV25-1 to TRBJ1-4; possibly TRBD1 for D (6 bases). This CDR3 has 13 amino acids. The germline V gene encodes CDR1 MGHDK and CDR2 SYGVNS. The ends were cut back, 5 bases at V and 9 bases at J, with 13 bases in the middle. The CDR3 region has the DNA TGTGCCAGCAGTCCCGGGGGGCTTAAAAAACTGTTTTTT. It yields the protein CASSPGGLKKLFF. Drawing the rest from reference TRBV25-1 and TRBJ1-4, the complete variable domain is EADIYQTPRYLVIGTGKKITLECSQTMGHDKMYWYQQDPGMELHLIHYSYGVNSTEKGDLSSESTVSRIRTEHFPLTLESARPSHTSQYLCASSPGGLKKLFFGSGTQLSVL.

Here the CDR3 reads CASSGFQGYGYTF. The CDR3 DNA follows: TGCGCCAGCAGCGGGTTTCAGGGCTATGGCTACACCTTC. The J gene is TRBJ1-2, the V gene TRBV5-1; perhaps TRBD1 as D (5 bases). CDR1 is SGHRS and CDR2 is YFSETQ in the germline V gene. V lost 4 bases and J 4 bases, leaving 11 bases between the germline ends. This CDR3 spans 13 amino acids.

J is TRBJ2-6 and V is TRBV10-1; no definite D call. Germline V gives CDR1 WNHNN, CDR2 SYGVQD (reference sequence). V shed 5 bases and J shed 4 bases, with 6 bases lying between them. The CDR3 covers 13 residues. The CDR3 here is CASSHAGANVLTF. The CDR3 coding sequence is TGCGCCAGCAGTCACGCGGGGGCCAACGTCCTGACTTTC.

The CDR3 protein is CASRRGTGGSESWFF. DNA for the CDR3: TGTGCCAGTCGGCGGGGTACAGGTGGTTCCGAGTCGTGGTTCTTC. The rearrangement links TRBV27 to TRBJ2-1, with a possible D match to TRBD2 (6 bases). Germline V gene lookup returns CDR1 MNHEY and CDR2 SMNVEV (reference sequence). V lost 9 bases and J lost 15, with 30 bases in between. The CDR3 sequence is 15 residues long.

V and J are TRBV6-1 and TRBJ2-7; tentative D call: TRBD1 (6 bases). CDR3 size: 15 residues. The V end was cut by 3 bases, the J end by 2 bases, with 14 bases between. CDR1 and CDR2 from the germline V gene are MNHNS and SASEGT. DNA of the CDR3: TGTGCCAGCAGTGACAGGGGTTGGGGGACCTACGAGCAGTACTTC. Amino acids: CASSDRGWGTYEQYF.

The chain combines TRBV7-8 with TRBJ1-6, with 8 bases matching TRBD1. Germline CDR1 reads SGHVS; CDR2 reads FQNEAQ. With 5 bases clipped from V and 8 bases from J, the junction kept 5 bases outside the gene matches. The CDR3 extends over 14 amino acids. Here the CDR3 DNA reads TGTGCCAGCAGCCGACAGGGGTTGGATTCACCCCTCCACTTT. It is translated as CASSRQGLDSPLHF.

This sequence joins TRBV7-9 and TRBJ1-2; D possibly corresponds to TRBD1 (6 bases). The CDR3 has 11 residues. Germline CDR1 SEHNR, CDR2 FQNEAQ (reference sequence). The ends were cut back, 5 bases at V and 6 bases at J, with 7 bases in the middle. Written as DNA, the CDR3 is TGTGCCAGCAGCCCAGGGGATGGCTACACCTTC. Translated, it gives CASSPGDGYTF. Based on the CDR3 plus reference TRBV7-9 and TRBJ1-2, the full variable domain is DTGVSQNPRHKITKRGQNVTFRCDPISEHNRLYWYRQTLGQGPEFLTYFQNEAQLEKSRLLSDRFSAERPKGSFSTLEIQRTEQGDSAMYLCASSPGDGYTFGSGTRLTVV.

The chain joins TRBV6-5 to TRBJ2-1; weak D call: TRBD1 (6 bases). The germline CDR1 and CDR2 sequences are MNHEY and SVGAGI. The V gene lost 6 bases and the J gene lost 0 bases, with 12 bases spanning the gap. The CDR3 is 15 amino acids. CDR3 sequence: CASSVQGPSYNEQFF. CDR3 DNA sequence: TGTGCCAGCAGCGTTCAGGGGCCCTCCTACAATGAGCAGTTCTTC.

This clone was counted a few times. The V and J genes are TRBV7-9 and TRBJ1-2; D may be TRBD1 (5 bases). V was cut by 6 bases and J by 2 bases, with 10 bases left in between. The CDR3 totals 13 residues. In germline, CDR1 is SEHNR, CDR2 FQNEAQ (reference sequence). The CDR3 DNA follows: TGTGCCAGCAGTTCGACAGAGAACTATGGCTACACCTTC. Translation: CASSSTENYGYTF.

V usage is TRBV5-1 and J usage is TRBJ1-4, with no clear D. V was shortened by 6 bases and J by 10 bases, with 22 bases between the two germline ends. Germline V gives CDR1 SGHRS, CDR2 YFSETQ. CDR3 size: 15 residues. The CDR3, as DNA: TGCGCCAGCACCCCTTACAGTACCTATGAGGGAAAACTGTTTTTT. It is translated as CASTPYSTYEGKLFF.

V gene TRBV5-4 combines with J gene TRBJ2-3, with D possibly matching TRBD1 (5 bases). The CDR3 sequence is 15 residues long. V lost 1 base, J lost 5 bases, and 14 bases lay in between. The germline gives CDR1 SGHNT, CDR2 YYREEE (reference sequence). CDR3 region: CASSLLQGKGDTQYF. The DNA of the CDR3 is TGTGCCAGCAGCTTGCTTCAGGGAAAAGGAGATACGCAGTATTTT.

This chain links TRBV2 with TRBJ2-7; TRBD2 aligns across 10 bases. Germline trimming cut 5 bases from V and 9 bases from J; bases unmatched to any gene: 7. Germline V CDR1 and CDR2: SNHLY, FYNNEI. The CDR3 sequence is 13 residues long. The CDR3 reads CASSSSGGLWQYF. CDR3 nucleotides: TGTGCCAGCAGTTCTAGCGGGGGTTTATGGCAGTACTTC.